The clone carrying this T cell receptor beta chain was counted between two and nine times. Its antigen remains unidentified. This entry is derived from a study of cytomegalovirus exposure and HLA in healthy donors. Study summary: Sequencing of 150 million to 200 million T cells in an earlier analysis found around 110 million unique TCR beta sequences.

This PCR relied on a set of 60 Vbeta primers and 13 Jbeta primers. Here immunoSEQ multiplex PCR was the method, and the copy in TCRdb shows in-frame clones only, minus some. Altogether 150,000 to 200,000 clones are present, about 80% being singletons, with the ten largest covering 9% to 10%. Findings of the study overall: Most TCRs appeared rarely, but some public TCRs recurred in many donors.

The germline V gene encodes CDR1 SNHLY and CDR2 FYNNEI. Trimming pared 4 bases from V and 3 bases from J, leaving 19 bases between. This CDR3 has 18 residues. The sample was PBMCs. This clonotype originated in a young man in good health and CMV-seropositive. V usage is TRBV2 and J usage is TRBJ2-6; D uncertain. CDR3 sequence (DNA): TGTGCCAGCAGTGGAGGCCCCCATATACCTCTTGGGGCCAACGTCCTGACTTTC. Encoded protein: CASSGGPHIPLGANVLTF.